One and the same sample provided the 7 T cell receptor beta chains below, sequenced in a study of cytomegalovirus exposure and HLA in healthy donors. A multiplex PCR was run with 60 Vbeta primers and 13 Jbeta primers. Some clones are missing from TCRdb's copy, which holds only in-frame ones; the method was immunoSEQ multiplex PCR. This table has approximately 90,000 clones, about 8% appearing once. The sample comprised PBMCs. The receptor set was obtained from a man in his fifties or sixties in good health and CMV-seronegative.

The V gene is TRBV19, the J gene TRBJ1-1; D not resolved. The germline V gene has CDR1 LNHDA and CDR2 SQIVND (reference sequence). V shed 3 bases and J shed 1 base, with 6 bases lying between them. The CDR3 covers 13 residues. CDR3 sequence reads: CASSIHQNTEAFF. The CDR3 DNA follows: TGTGCCAGTAGTATTCATCAGAACACTGAAGCTTTCTTT.

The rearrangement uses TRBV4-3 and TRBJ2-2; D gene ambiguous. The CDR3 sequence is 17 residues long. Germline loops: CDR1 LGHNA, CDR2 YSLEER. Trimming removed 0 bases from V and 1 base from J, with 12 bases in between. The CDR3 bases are TGCGCCAGCAGCCAAGATAATTTACTTATGAACACCGGGGAGCTGTTTTTT. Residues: CASSQDNLLMNTGELFF.

CDR3 amino acids: CASSFRNTEAFF. CDR3 sequence (DNA): TGTGCCAGCAGTTTCCGTAACACTGAAGCTTTCTTT. The rearrangement joins TRBV6-6 to TRBJ1-1; D gene uncertain. Germline V gene sequence: CDR1 MNHNY, CDR2 SVGAGI (reference sequence). The CDR3 sequence is 12 residues long. V was shortened by 4 bases and J by 2 bases, with 5 bases between the two germline ends.

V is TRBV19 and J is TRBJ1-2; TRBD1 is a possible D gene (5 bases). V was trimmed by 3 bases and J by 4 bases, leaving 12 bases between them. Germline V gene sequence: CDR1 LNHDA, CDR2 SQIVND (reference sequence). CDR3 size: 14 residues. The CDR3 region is CASSMDTYLYGYTF. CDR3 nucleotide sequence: TGTGCCAGTAGTATGGACACTTATCTCTATGGCTACACCTTC.

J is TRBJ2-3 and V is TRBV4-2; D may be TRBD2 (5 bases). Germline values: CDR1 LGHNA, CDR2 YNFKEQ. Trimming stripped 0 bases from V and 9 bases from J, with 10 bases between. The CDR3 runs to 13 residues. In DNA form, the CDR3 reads TGTGCCAGCAGCCAAGAGAGGGTAGAGACGCAGTATTTT. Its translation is CASSQERVETQYF.

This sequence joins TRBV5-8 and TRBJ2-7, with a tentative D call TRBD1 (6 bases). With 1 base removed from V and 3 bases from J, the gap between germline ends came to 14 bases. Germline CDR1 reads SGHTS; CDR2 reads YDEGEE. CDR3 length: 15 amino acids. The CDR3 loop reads CASSLFGQRGYEQYF. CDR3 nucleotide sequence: TGTGCCAGCAGCTTGTTCGGACAGAGGGGCTACGAGCAGTACTTC.

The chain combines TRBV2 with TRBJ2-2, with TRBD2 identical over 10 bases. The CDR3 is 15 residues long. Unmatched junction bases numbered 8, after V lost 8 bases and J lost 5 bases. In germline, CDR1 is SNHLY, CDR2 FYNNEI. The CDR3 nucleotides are TGTGCCAGCGACCCGGGACTAGCGTTAACCGGGGAGCTGTTTTTT. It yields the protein CASDPGLALTGELFF.